The present TCR beta chain was sequenced within a study of blood T cell repertoires in COVID-19. Here immunoSEQ multiplex PCR was the method, and the copy in TCRdb shows in-frame clones only, minus some. Among about 200,000 clones, around 82% were seen once, and the ten largest hold 7.5%. Trimming removed 5 bases from V and 2 bases from J; junction bases left unmatched: 4. The germline V gene has CDR1 SEHNR and CDR2 FQNEAQ (reference sequence). The CDR3 loop spans 16 amino acids. Membership in each cohort depended on participant-reported clinical history. The chain recombines TRBV7-9 with TRBJ2-3; 13 nucleotides agree with TRBD2. Sample: PBMCs or T cells enriched from blood (not recorded which). The sequence came from a man between 40 and 49 years old who had recovered from COVID-19. The CDR3 region has the DNA TGTGCCAGCAGCGGCGGACTAGCGGGAGCCACAGATACGCAGTATTTT. Residues: CASSGGLAGATDTQYF. Based on the CDR3 plus reference TRBV7-9 and TRBJ2-3, the full variable domain is DTGVSQNPRHKITKRGQNVTFRCDPISEHNRLYWYRQTLGQGPEFLTYFQNEAQLEKSRLLSDRFSAERPKGSFSTLEIQRTEQGDSAMYLCASSGGLAGATDTQYFGPGTRLTVL.